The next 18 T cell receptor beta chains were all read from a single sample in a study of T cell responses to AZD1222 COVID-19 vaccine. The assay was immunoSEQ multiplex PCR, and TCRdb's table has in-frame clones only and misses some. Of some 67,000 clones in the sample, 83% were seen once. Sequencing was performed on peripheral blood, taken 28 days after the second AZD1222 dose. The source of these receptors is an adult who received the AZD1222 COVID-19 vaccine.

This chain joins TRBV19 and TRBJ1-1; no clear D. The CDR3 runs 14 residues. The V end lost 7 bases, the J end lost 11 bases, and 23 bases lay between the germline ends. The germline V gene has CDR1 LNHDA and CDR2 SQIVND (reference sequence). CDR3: CASTTPGLFEGAFF. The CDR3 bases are TGTGCCAGTACCACCCCGGGCCTATTCGAAGGGGCTTTCTTT.

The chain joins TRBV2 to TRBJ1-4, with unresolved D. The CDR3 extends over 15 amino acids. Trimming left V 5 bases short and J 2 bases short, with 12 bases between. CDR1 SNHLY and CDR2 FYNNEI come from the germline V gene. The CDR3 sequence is CASSPPRSTNEKLFF. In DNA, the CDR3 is TGTGCCAGCAGTCCCCCCAGGTCTACTAATGAAAAACTGTTTTTT.

The CDR3 loop is CASSLAPGGGNSNQPQHF. The CDR3 bases are TGTGCCAGCAGCTTAGCACCAGGGGGCGGAAATAGCAATCAGCCCCAGCATTTT. The chain uses TRBV7-6 and TRBJ1-5; TRBD1 matches 8 bases. Germline V gene data show CDR1 as SGHVS and CDR2 as FNYEAQ. The V gene end was trimmed by 0 bases and the J gene end by 0 bases; junction bases not matched to a gene: 7. The CDR3 has 18 amino acids.

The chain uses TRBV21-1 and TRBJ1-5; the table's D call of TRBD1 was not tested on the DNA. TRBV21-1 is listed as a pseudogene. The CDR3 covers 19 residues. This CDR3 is CASSKVPDRGPYSNQPQHF. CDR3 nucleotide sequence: TGTGCCAGCAGCAAAGTCCCGGACAGGGGACCCTATAGCAATCAGCCCCAGCATTTT.

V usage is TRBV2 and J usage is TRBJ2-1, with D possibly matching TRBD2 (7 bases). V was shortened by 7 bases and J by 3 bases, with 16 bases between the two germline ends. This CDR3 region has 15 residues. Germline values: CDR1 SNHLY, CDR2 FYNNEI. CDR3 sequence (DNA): TGTGCCAGCACTGAGGGGGGGGCCCTCTACAATGAGCAGTTCTTC. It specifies CASTEGGALYNEQFF. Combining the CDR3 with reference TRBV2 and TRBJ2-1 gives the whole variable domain EPEVTQTPSHQVTQMGQEVILRCVPISNHLYFYWYRQILGQKVEFLVSFYNNEISEKSEIFDDQFSVERPDGSNFTLKIRSTKLEDSAMYFCASTEGGALYNEQFFGPGTRLTVL.

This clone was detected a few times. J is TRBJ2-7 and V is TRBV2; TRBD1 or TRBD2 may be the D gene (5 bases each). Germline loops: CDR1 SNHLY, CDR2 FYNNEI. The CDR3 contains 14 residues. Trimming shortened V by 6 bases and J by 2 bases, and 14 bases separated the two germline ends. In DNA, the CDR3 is TGTGCCAGCAGCTCCGGGACGGCGGCCTACGAGCAGTACTTC. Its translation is CASSSGTAAYEQYF.

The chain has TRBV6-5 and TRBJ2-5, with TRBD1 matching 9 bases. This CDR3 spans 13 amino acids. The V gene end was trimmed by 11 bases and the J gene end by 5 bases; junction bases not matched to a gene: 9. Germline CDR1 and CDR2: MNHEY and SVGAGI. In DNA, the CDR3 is TGTGCCGCGTCCAACAGGGGGCTGGAGACCCAGTACTTC. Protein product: CAASNRGLETQYF.

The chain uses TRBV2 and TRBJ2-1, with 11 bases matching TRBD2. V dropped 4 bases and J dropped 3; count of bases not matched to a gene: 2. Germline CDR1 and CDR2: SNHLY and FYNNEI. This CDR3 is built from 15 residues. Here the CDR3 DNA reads TGTGCCAGCAGTGTGGGACTAGCGGACTACAATGAGCAGTTCTTC. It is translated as CASSVGLADYNEQFF.

The CDR3 DNA reads TGCGCCAGCAGCTCCAGTTTCAGCACTGAAGCTTTCTTT. Translating gives CASSSSFSTEAFF. The chain recombines TRBV5-1 with TRBJ1-1; D gene uncertain. CDR1 is SGHRS, CDR2 YFSETQ, per germline. This CDR3 spans 13 amino acids. The germline V and J ends were trimmed by 3 bases and 4 bases, with 10 bases remaining between them.

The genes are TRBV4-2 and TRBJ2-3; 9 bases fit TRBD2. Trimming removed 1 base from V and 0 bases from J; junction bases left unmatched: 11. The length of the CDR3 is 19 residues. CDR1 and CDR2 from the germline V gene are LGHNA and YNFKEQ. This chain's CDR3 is CASSQVVAGARGSTDTQYF. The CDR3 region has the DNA TGTGCCAGCAGCCAAGTGGTAGCGGGGGCCCGAGGAAGCACAGATACGCAGTATTTT.

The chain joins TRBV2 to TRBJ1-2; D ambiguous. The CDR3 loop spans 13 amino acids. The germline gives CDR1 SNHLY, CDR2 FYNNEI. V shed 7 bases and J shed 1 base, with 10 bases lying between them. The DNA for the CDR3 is TGTGCCAGCACAGGAACCTTTAACTATGGCTACACCTTC. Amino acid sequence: CASTGTFNYGYTF.

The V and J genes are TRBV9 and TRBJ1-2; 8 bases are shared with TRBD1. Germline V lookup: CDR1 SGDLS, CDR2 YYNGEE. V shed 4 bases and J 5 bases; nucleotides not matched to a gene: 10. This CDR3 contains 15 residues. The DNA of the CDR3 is TGTGCCAGCAGCTCAACCCAAAGACAGGGGTATGGCTACACCTTC. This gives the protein CASSSTQRQGYGYTF.

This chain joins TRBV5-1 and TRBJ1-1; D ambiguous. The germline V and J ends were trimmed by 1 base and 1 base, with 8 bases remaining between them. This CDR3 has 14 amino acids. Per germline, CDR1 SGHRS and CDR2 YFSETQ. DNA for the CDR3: TGCGCCAGCAGCTTGTCAAGACAGAACACTGAAGCTTTCTTT. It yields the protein CASSLSRQNTEAFF.

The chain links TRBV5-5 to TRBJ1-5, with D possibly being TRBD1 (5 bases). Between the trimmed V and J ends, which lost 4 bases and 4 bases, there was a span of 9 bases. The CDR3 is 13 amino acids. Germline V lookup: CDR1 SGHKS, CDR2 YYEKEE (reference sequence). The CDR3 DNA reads TGTGCCAGCAGCCCGGGGGGGAATCAGCCCCAGCATTTT. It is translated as CASSPGGNQPQHF.

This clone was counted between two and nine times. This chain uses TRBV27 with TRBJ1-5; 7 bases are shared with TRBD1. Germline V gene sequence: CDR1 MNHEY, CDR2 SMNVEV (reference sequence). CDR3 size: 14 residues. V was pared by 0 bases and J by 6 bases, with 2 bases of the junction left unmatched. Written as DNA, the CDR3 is TGTGCCAGCAGTTTATCACAGGGGACTCAGCCCCAGCATTTT. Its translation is CASSLSQGTQPQHF.

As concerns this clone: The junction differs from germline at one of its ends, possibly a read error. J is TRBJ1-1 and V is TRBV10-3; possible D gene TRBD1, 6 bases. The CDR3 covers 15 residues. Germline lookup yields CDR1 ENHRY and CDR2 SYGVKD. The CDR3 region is CTISESAGVNTEAFF. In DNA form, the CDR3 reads TGTACCATCAGTGAGTCTGCAGGGGTGAACACTGAAGCTTTCTTT.

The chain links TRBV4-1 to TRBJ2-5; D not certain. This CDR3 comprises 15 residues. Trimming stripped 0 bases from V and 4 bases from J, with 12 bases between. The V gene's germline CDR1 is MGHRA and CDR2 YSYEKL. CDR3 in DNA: TGCGCCAGCAGCCAAGATTGGACGTCTGGAGAGACCCAGTACTTC. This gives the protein CASSQDWTSGETQYF.

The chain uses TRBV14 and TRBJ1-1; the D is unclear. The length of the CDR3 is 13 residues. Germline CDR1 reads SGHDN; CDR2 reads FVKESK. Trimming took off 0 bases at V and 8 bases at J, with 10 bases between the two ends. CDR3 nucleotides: TGTGCCAGCAGCCAAGAGGAGCACTTGGAAGCTTTCTTT. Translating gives CASSQEEHLEAFF.